This TCR beta chain comes out of a study of T cell responses to AZD1222 COVID-19 vaccine. The table came from immunoSEQ multiplex PCR; TCRdb's copy has only in-frame clones and leaves some out. The data show 150,000 or so clones, about 89% seen once. Whole-study results and caveats: The sample set comprised mostly white British donors with more females, and clonal diversity was possibly underestimated.

In regard to this clone: Its antigen is still unknown.

The source material was peripheral blood, sampled 28 days after the second AZD1222 dose. The sequence was obtained from an adult who received the AZD1222 COVID-19 vaccine.

CDR3 in DNA: TGTGCCAGCAGCTTGGCCGGCACGATCCAAGAGACCCAGTACTTC. Protein: CASSLAGTIQETQYF. This chain links TRBV5-4 with TRBJ2-5; D uncertain. Germline loops: CDR1 SGHNT, CDR2 YYREEE (reference sequence). The V and J ends lost 0 bases and 1 base respectively, with 10 bases between them. CDR3 size: 15 residues.